These 13 T cell receptor beta chains were sequenced from one sample in a study of graft-versus-host responses after intestinal transplantation. Their antigens remain unidentified. Assay used: immunoSEQ multiplex PCR; TCRdb lists only in-frame clones, some missing. Among approximately 85,000 clones listed, over 85% were seen once. Sequencing used unstimulated CD8+ T cells sorted from spleen or lymph node cells, obtained before transplant. The receptor source for this set is a human donor who was the organ donor for an intestinal transplant.

The V and J genes are TRBV9 and TRBJ2-1; 15 bases match TRBD2. J gave up 3 bases and V 5 bases, and 6 bases lay outside the gene matches. The CDR3 loop spans 17 amino acids. Germline V lookup: CDR1 SGDLS, CDR2 YYNGEE. The CDR3 sequence is CASRWGLAGGDYNEQFF. DNA for the CDR3: TGTGCCAGCAGATGGGGACTAGCGGGGGGCGACTACAATGAGCAGTTCTTC.

The CDR3 DNA is TGTGCCAGCAGCTTAGCGGCCACTGAAGCTTTCTTT. Amino acids: CASSLAATEAFF. The genes are TRBV7-8 and TRBJ1-1; D is undetermined. This CDR3 region has 12 residues. V lost 0 bases, J lost 4 bases, and 3 bases lay in between. The germline CDR1 and CDR2 sequences are SGHVS and FQNEAQ.

This sequence joins TRBV7-9 and TRBJ1-2, with 8 nucleotides matching TRBD1. CDR1 SEHNR and CDR2 FQNEAQ come from the germline V gene (reference sequence). V was pared by 1 base and J by 8 bases, with 12 bases of the junction left unmatched. This CDR3 contains 16 residues. The CDR3 loop reads CASSLGPLDRGEGYTF. The DNA of the CDR3 is TGTGCCAGCAGCTTAGGCCCTCTAGACAGGGGTGAAGGCTACACCTTC.

The rearrangement joins TRBV7-9 to TRBJ2-3; D unclear. The CDR3 is made up of 12 amino acids. CDR1 is SEHNR, CDR2 FQNEAQ, per germline (reference sequence). V was shortened by 3 bases and J by 6 bases, with 7 bases between the two germline ends. CDR3 DNA sequence: TGTGCCAGCAGCTTCCCAATGGATACGCAGTATTTT. Its protein is CASSFPMDTQYF.

V is TRBV5-8 and J is TRBJ2-1; D gene unclear. Germline assignment: CDR1 SGHTS and CDR2 YDEGEE. V was trimmed by 2 bases and J by 4 bases, leaving 4 bases between them. CDR3 length equals 12 residues. CDR3 DNA sequence: TGTGCCAGCAGCTTACGGTACAATGAGCAGTTCTTC. Its protein product is CASSLRYNEQFF.

The rearrangement joins TRBV27 to TRBJ2-3; TRBD1 might be the D (5 bases). Trimming stripped 6 bases from V and 4 bases from J, with 17 bases between. The CDR3 runs 15 residues. Germline CDR1 reads MNHEY; CDR2 reads SMNVEV (reference sequence). Here the CDR3 reads CASSLHWIGADTQYF. The CDR3 DNA sequence: TGTGCCAGCAGCTTGCACTGGATAGGGGCAGATACGCAGTATTTT.

V gene TRBV15 combines with J gene TRBJ1-1; D may be TRBD1 (5 bases). Germline-derived CDR1 and CDR2 are LNHNV and YYDKDF (reference sequence). V lost 1 base and J lost 0, with 9 bases in between. This CDR3 region has 15 residues. This CDR3 reads CATSRGRQLNTEAFF. The CDR3 DNA is TGTGCCACCAGCAGAGGAAGACAGTTGAACACTGAAGCTTTCTTT.

The V and J genes are TRBV5-6 and TRBJ2-7, with D possibly matching TRBD1 (5 bases). V lost 4 bases to trimming and J lost 2 bases, with 10 bases between them. The germline CDR1 and CDR2 sequences are SGHDT and YYEEEE. The CDR3 runs to 13 residues. The CDR3 DNA reads as TGTGCCAGCAGCCGTGGGGCAGCCTACGAGCAGTACTTC. It is translated as CASSRGAAYEQYF.

This chain links TRBV2 with TRBJ2-7, with D perhaps matching TRBD1 (5 bases). This CDR3 is 13 amino acids long. Deletions cut 8 bases from V and 0 bases from J, with 11 bases between. Germline CDR1 SNHLY, CDR2 FYNNEI. In DNA, the CDR3 is TGTGCCAGCCTAGGGGTAAGCTCCTACGAGCAGTACTTC. Protein: CASLGVSSYEQYF. The entire variable domain, with the rest obtained from reference TRBV2 and TRBJ2-7, is as follows: EPEVTQTPSHQVTQMGQEVILRCVPISNHLYFYWYRQILGQKVEFLVSFYNNEISEKSEIFDDQFSVERPDGSNFTLKIRSTKLEDSAMYFCASLGVSSYEQYFGPGTRLTVT.

The CDR3 coding sequence is TGTGCCAGCAGCTTAAACGTTGCTCAGGGGGCGTCCTACGAGCAGTACTTC. This codes for CASSLNVAQGASYEQYF. The J gene is TRBJ2-7, the V gene TRBV11-3, with TRBD1 identical over 8 bases. This CDR3 has 17 residues. The J segment lost 1 base and the V segment lost 2 bases, leaving 10 bases of the junction unmatched. Germline V lookup: CDR1 SGHNT, CDR2 YENEEA. Looking up the rest from reference TRBV11-3 and TRBJ2-7 gives the full variable domain: EAGVVQSPRYKIIEKKQPVAFWCNPISGHNTLYWYLQNLGQGPELLIRYENEEAVDDSQLPKDRFSAERLKGVDSTLKIQPAELGDSAVYLCASSLNVAQGASYEQYFGPGTRLTVT.

The table lists this clone with a count of one. The chain uses TRBV27 and TRBJ2-7, with D tentatively TRBD2 (6 bases). Trimming stripped 2 bases from V and 2 bases from J, with 16 bases between. The CDR3 is made up of 16 amino acids. Per the germline V gene, CDR1 is MNHEY and CDR2 is SMNVEV (reference sequence). The CDR3 DNA follows: TGTGCCAGCAGTTTAGTGGGGGGAGGTGCCCCCTACGAGCAGTACTTC. This translates into CASSLVGGGAPYEQYF.

The V gene is TRBV6-5, the J gene TRBJ2-7; D perhaps matches TRBD2 (5 bases). The CDR3 sequence is 12 residues long. V was trimmed by 3 bases and J by 6 bases, leaving 9 bases between them. Germline V lookup: CDR1 MNHEY, CDR2 SVGAGI. CDR3 sequence (DNA): TGTGCCAGCAGTTATGATCGGGGCGAGCAGTACTTC. It translates to CASSYDRGEQYF.

This sequence joins TRBV19 and TRBJ2-7; possible D gene TRBD1, 5 bases. This CDR3 region has 16 residues. Germline CDR1 reads LNHDA; CDR2 reads SQIVND (reference sequence). Trimming pared 5 bases from V and 6 bases from J, leaving 23 bases between. The CDR3 DNA reads TGTGCCAGTAGTCCCAGGAATGACAGCCCGAGCTCCGAGCAGTACTTC. Protein sequence: CASSPRNDSPSSEQYF.